This TCR beta chain was recorded in a study of early T cells in non-severe SARS-CoV-2 infection. TCRdb redid the calling of the 5' RACE reads with MiXCR, one entry per CDR3 protein. Of over 50,000 distinct CDR3 sequences listed, more than 13% are singletons. Germline CDR1 SGHNT, CDR2 YENEEA. This CDR3 is built from 16 residues. V was pared by 5 bases and J by 1 base, with 3 bases of the junction left unmatched. This clonotype was seen only a few times. V gene TRBV11-3 combines with J gene TRBJ2-2; the match to TRBD2 covers 11 bases. The material was whole blood, obtained at baseline. This TCR came from an adult who was a healthcare worker with PCR-confirmed SARS-CoV-2 infection or an uninfected control (not recorded which). The CDR3 DNA is TGTGCCAGCAGCCTGGGACTAGCGGTGAACACCGGGGAGCTGTTTTTT. It specifies CASSLGLAVNTGELFF.